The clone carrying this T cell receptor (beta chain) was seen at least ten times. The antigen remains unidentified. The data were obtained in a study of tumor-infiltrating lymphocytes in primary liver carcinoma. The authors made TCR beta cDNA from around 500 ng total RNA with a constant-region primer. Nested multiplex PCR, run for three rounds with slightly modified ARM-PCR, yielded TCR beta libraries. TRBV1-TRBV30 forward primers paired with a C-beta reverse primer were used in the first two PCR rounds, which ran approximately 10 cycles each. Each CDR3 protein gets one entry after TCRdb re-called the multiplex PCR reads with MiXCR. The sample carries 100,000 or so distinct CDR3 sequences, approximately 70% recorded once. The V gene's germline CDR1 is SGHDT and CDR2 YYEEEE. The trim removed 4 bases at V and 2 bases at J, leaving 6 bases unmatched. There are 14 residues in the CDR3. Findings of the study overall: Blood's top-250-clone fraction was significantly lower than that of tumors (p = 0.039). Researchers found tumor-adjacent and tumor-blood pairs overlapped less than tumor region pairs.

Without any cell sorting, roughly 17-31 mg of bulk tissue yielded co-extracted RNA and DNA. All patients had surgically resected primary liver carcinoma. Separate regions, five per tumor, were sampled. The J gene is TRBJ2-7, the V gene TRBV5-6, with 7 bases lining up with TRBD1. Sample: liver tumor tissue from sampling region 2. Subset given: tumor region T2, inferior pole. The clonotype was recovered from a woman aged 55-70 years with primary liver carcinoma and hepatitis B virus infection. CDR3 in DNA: TGTGCCAGCAGCGCCTGGGACAGACCCTACGAGCAGTACTTC. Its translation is CASSAWDRPYEQYF. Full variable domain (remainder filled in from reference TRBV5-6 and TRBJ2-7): DAGVTQSPTHLIKTRGQQVTLRCSPKSGHDTVSWYQQALGQGPQFIFQYYEEEERQRGNFPDRFSGHQFPNYSSELNVNALLLGDSALYLCASSAWDRPYEQYFGPGTRLTVT.